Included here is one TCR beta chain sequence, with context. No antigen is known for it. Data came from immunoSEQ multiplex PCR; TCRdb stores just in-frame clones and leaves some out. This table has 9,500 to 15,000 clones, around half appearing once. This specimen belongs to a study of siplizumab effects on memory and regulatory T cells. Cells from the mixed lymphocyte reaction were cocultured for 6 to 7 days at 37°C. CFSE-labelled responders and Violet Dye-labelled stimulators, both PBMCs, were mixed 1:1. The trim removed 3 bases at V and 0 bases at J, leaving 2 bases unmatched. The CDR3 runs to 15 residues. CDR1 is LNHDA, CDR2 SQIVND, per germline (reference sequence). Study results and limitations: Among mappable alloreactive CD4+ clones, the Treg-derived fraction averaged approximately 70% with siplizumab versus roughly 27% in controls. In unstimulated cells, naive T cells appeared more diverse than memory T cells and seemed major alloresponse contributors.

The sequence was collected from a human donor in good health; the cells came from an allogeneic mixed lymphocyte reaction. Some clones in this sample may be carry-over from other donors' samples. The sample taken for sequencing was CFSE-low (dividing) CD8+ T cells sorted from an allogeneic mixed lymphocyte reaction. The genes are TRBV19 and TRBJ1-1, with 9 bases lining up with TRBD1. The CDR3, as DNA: TGTGCCAGTAGTATGACAGGGGGATTGAACACTGAAGCTTTCTTT. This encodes CASSMTGGLNTEAFF.